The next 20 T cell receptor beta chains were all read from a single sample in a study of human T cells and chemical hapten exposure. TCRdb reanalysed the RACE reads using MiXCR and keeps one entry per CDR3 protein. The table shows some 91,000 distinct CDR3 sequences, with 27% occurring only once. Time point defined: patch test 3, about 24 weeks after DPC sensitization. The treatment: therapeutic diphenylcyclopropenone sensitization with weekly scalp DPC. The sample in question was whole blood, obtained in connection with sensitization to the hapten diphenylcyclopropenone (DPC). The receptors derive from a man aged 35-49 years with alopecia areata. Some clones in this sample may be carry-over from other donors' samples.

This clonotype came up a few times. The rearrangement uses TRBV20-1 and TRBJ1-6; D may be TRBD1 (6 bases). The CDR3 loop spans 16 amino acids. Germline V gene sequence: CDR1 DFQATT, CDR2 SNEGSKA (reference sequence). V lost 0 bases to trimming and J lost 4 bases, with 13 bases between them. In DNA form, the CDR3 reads TGCAGTGCTAGAGATCCACAGGGTCGTTATAATTCACCCCTCCACTTT. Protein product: CSARDPQGRYNSPLHF.

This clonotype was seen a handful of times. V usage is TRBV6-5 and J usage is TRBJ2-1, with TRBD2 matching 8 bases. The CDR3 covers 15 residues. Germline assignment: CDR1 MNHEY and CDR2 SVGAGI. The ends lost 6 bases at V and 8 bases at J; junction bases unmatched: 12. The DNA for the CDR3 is TGTGCCAGCAGCTCAACTAGCGGACTAGGGTATGAGCAGTTCTTC. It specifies CASSSTSGLGYEQFF.

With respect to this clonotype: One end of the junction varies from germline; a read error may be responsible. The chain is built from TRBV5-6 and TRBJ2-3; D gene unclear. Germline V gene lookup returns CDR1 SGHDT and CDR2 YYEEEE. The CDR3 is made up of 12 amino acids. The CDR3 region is CASSLNTDAQYF. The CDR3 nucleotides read TGTGCCAGCAGCTTGAACACAGATGCGCAGTATTTT.

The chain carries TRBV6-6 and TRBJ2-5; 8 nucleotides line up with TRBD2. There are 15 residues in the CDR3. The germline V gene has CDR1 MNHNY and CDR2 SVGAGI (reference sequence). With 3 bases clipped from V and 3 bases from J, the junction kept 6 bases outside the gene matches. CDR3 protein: CASSYPAGVEETQYF. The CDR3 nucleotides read TGTGCCAGCAGTTATCCAGCGGGGGTGGAAGAGACCCAGTACTTC.

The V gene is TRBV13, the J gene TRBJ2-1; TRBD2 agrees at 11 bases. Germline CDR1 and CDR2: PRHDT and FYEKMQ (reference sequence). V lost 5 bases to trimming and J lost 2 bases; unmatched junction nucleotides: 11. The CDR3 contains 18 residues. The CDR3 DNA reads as TGTGCCAGCAGCCCCACTAGCGGGAGTTCCCCAACCTACAATGAGCAGTTCTTC. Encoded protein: CASSPTSGSSPTYNEQFF.

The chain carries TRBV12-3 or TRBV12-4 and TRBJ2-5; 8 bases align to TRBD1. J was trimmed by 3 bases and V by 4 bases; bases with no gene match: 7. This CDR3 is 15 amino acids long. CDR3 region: CASSSLDRGEETQYF. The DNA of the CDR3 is TGTGCCAGCAGTTCCCTCGACAGGGGAGAAGAGACCCAGTACTTC.

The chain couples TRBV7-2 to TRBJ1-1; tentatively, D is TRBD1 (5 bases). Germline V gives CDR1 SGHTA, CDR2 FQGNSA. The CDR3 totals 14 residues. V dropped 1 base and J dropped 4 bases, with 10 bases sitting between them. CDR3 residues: CASSLVQGFTEAFF. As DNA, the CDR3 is TGTGCCAGCAGCTTAGTCCAGGGTTTCACTGAAGCTTTCTTT.

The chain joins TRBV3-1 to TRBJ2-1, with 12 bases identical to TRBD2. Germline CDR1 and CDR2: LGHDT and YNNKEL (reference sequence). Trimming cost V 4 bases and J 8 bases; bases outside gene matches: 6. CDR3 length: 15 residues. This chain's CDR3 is CASSPETSGSYEQFF. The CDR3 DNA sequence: TGTGCCAGCAGCCCGGAGACTAGCGGGAGTTATGAGCAGTTCTTC.

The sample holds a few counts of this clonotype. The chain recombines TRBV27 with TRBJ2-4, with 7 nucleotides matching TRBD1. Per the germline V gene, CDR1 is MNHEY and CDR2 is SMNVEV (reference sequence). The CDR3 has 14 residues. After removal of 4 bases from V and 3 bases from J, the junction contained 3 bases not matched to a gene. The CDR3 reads CASSSWDSKNIQYF. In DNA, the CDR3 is TGTGCCAGCAGTTCATGGGACAGCAAAAACATTCAGTACTTC.

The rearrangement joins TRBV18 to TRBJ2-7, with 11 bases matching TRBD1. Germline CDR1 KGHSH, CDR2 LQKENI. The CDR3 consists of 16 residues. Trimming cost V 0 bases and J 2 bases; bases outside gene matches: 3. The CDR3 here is CASSPPPGQGAYEQYF. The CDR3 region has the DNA TGTGCCAGCTCACCACCCCCGGGACAGGGGGCCTACGAGCAGTACTTC.

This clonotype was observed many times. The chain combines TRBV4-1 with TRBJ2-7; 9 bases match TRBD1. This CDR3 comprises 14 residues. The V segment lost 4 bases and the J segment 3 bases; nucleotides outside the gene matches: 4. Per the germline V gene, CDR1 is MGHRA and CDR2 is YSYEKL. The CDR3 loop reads CASSPDRGRYEQYF. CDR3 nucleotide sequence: TGCGCCAGCAGCCCGGACAGGGGACGCTACGAGCAGTACTTC.

DNA for the CDR3: TGTGCCAGCAGTTCCTTGGGACAGGGGGCACCGTACGAGCAGTACTTC. Its protein is CASSSLGQGAPYEQYF. The genes are TRBV27 and TRBJ2-7, with 12 bases matching TRBD1. Germline-derived CDR1 and CDR2 are MNHEY and SMNVEV (reference sequence). With V trimmed by 4 bases and J by 4 bases, 8 bases remained unmatched. The CDR3 is 16 amino acids.

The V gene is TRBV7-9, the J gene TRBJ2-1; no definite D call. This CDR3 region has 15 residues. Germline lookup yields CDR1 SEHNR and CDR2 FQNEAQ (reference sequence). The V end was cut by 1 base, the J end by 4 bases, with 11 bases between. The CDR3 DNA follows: TGTGCCAGCAGCTTAGGTCGGTCGAATTACAATGAGCAGTTCTTC. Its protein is CASSLGRSNYNEQFF. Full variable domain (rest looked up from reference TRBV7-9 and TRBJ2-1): DTGVSQNPRHKITKRGQNVTFRCDPISEHNRLYWYRQTLGQGPEFLTYFQNEAQLEKSRLLSDRFSAERPKGSFSTLEIQRTEQGDSAMYLCASSLGRSNYNEQFFGPGTRLTVL.

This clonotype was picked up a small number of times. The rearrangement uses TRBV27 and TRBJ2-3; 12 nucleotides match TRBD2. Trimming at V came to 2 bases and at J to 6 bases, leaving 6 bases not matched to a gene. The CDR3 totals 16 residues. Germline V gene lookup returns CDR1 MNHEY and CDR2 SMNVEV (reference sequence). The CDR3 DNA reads TGTGCCAGCAGTTTAATAGGACTAGCGGGAAGGGATACGCAGTATTTT. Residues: CASSLIGLAGRDTQYF.

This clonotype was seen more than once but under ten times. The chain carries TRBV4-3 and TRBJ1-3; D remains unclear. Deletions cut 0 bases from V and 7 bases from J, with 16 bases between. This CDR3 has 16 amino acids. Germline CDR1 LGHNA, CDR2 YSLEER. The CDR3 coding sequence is TGCGCCAGCAGCCAAGATAGTCCCGTAAAAGGGAACACCATATATTTT. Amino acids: CASSQDSPVKGNTIYF.

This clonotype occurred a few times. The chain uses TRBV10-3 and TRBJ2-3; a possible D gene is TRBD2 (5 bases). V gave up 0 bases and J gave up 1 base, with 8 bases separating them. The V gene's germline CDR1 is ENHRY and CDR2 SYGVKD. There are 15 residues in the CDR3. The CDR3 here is CAISESLRGTDTQYF. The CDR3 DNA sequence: TGTGCCATCAGTGAGTCGCTGCGGGGCACAGATACGCAGTATTTT.

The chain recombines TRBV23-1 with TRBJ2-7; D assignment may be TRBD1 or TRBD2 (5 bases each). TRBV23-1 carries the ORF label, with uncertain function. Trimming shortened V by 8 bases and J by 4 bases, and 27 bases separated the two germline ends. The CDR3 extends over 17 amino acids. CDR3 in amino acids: CASPLLSGTGNRYEQYF. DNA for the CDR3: TGCGCCAGCCCTTTGCTCTCCGGGACCGGGAATAGGTACGAGCAGTACTTC.

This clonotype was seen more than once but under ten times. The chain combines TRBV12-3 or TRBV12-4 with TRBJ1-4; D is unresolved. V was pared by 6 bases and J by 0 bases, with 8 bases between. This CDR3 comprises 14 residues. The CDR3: CASRPVATNEKLFF. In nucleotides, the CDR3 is TGTGCCAGCAGACCCGTTGCAACTAATGAAAAACTGTTTTTT.

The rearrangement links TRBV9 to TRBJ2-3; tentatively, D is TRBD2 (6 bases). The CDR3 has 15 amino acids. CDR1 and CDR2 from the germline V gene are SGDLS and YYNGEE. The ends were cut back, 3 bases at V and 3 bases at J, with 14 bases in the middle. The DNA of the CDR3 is TGTGCCAGCAGCGCCGGAGGGCCGTTTACAGATACGCAGTATTTT. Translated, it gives CASSAGGPFTDTQYF.

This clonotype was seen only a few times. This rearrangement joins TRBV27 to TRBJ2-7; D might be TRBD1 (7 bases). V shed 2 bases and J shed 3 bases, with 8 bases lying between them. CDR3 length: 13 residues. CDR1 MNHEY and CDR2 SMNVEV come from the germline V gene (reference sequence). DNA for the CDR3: TGTGCCAGCAGTTTACAGGGGGGCTACGAGCAGTACTTC. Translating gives CASSLQGGYEQYF.